The clone carrying this TCR beta chain was found many times. The sample originates from a study of T cells in Graves' hyperthyroidism and ophthalmopathy. The investigators amplified TCR beta CDR3 regions from RNA transcripts. HTBI primers were the set used in a first-round RT-PCR of the TCR CDR3. A single record per CDR3 protein comes from TCRdb applying MiXCR to the multiplex PCR reads. This table has 600,000 or so distinct CDR3 sequences, about a sixth appearing once. CDR1 and CDR2 (germline): MNHNS, SASEGT. V lost 5 bases and J 1 base, leaving 11 bases between the germline ends. CDR3 length: 14 residues.

The sequenced sample consisted of blood. This sequence was found in a young woman with Graves' hyperthyroidism. This sequence joins TRBV6-1 and TRBJ1-2; D remains unclear. The CDR3 spells CASSSQPNNYGYTF. The CDR3 region has the DNA TGTGCCAGCAGTTCACAGCCAAATAACTATGGCTACACCTTC.